This T cell receptor beta chain originates from a study of radiotherapy plus CTLA-4 blockade in lung cancer. Study summary: For around 18% of patients, objective responses occurred, and about 30% had disease control. Study-level findings and limits: Together with interferon-beta, which increased in serum after radiation, early dynamic changes in blood T cell clones were reportedly the best predictors of response.

CDR1 and CDR2 (germline): SEHNR, FQNEAQ (reference sequence). Germline trimming cut 3 bases from V and 3 bases from J; bases unmatched to any gene: 6. This CDR3 comprises 15 residues. Turning to this clone: Its antigen is still unknown.

Libraries were prepared by immunoSEQ multiplex PCR; TCRdb keeps only in-frame clonotypes and omits some of them. The table shows about 68,000 clones, with 70% to 85% occurring only once. Those with chemo-refractory metastatic non-small-cell lung cancer were treated with focal radiation combined with CTLA-4 blockade using ipilimumab. The receptor comes from a human donor with non-small cell lung cancer who had a complete response to radiotherapy plus ipilimumab. The chain joins TRBV7-9 to TRBJ2-3; 7 bases agree with TRBD2. The sample in question was peripheral blood, obtained from a patient treated with radiotherapy plus ipilimumab. The DNA for the CDR3 is TGTGCCAGCAGCTTCTCAGGGCGGGAGACAGATACGCAGTATTTT. It specifies CASSFSGRETDTQYF.